This T cell receptor (beta chain) emerged from a study of blood T cells in healthy people across ages. The sample holds many counts of this clonotype. Using a J-beta primer mix together with a sample-barcoded 5' primer, a second PCR was run for roughly 6 to 12 cycles. TCRdb redid the calling of the 5' RACE reads with MiXCR, one entry per CDR3 protein. The profile shows 630,000 or so distinct CDR3 sequences, approximately 30% of them singletons. The junction had 9 bases not matched to a gene; V was cut back by 10 bases and J by 5 bases. This CDR3 contains 13 residues. Germline V lookup: CDR1 LGHDT, CDR2 YNNKEL (reference sequence).

What was sequenced was blood. The chain recombines TRBV3-1 with TRBJ2-3, with 7 bases lining up with TRBD2. The source is a woman aged 80 or over in good health. CDR3 in DNA: TGTGCCACCGGGGGAGCGGGAAGAGATACGCAGTATTTT. The encoded protein is CATGGAGRDTQYF.